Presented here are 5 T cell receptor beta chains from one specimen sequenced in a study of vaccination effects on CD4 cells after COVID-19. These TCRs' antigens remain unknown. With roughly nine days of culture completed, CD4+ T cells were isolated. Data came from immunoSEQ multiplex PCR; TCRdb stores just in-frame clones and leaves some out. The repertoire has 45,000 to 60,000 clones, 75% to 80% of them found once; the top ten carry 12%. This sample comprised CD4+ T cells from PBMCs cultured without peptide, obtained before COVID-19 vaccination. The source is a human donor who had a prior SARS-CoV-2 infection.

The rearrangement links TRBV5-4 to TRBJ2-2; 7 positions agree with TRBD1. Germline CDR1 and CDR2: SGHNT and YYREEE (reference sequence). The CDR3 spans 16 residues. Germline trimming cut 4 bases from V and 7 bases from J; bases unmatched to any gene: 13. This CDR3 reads CASSQGGRGIFGELFF. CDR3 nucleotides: TGTGCCAGCAGCCAGGGCGGCAGGGGGATTTTCGGGGAGCTGTTTTTT. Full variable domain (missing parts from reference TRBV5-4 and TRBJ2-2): ETGVTQSPTHLIKTRGQQVTLRCSSQSGHNTVSWYQQALGQGPQFIFQYYREEENGRGNFPPRFSGLQFPNYSSELNVNALELDDSALYLCASSQGGRGIFGELFFGEGSRLTVL.

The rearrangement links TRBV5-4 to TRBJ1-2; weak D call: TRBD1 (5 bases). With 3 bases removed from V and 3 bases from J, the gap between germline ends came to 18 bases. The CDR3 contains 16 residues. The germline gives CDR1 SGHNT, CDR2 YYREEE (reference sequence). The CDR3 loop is CASSSPPGRSDYGYTF. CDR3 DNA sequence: TGTGCCAGCAGCTCCCCCCCGGGACGGAGCGACTATGGCTACACCTTC.

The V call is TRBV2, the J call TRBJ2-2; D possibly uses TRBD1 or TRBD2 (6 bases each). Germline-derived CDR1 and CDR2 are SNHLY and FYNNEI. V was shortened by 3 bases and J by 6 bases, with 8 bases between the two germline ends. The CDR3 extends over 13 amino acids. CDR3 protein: CASSDRGPGELFF. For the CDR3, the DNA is TGTGCCAGCAGTGACCGGGGGCCCGGGGAGCTGTTTTTT.

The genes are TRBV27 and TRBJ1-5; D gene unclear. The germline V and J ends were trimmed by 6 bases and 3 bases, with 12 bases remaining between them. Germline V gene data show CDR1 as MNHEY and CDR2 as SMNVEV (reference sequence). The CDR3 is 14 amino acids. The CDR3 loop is CASRPYGYNQPQHF. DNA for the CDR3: TGTGCCAGCAGACCTTACGGGTACAATCAGCCCCAGCATTTT.

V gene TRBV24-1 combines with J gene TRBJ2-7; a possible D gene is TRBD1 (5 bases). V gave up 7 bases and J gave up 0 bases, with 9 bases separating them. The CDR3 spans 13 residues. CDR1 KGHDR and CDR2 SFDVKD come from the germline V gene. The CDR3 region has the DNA TGTGCCACCAGCCCCCAGGGCTCCTACGAGCAGTACTTC. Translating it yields CATSPQGSYEQYF.